This T cell receptor beta chain stems from a study of cytomegalovirus exposure and HLA in healthy donors. General observations from the study: In a later analysis, parvovirus B19, influenza, CMV and Epstein-Barr virus appeared linked to several top co-occurrence clusters. Association of a missense DCLRE1C variant with TCR beta V- and J-gene trimming was reported in a later analysis.

For this clone: The antigen remains undetermined.

The germline gives CDR1 SEHNR, CDR2 FQNEAQ (reference sequence). V lost 3 bases and J lost 3, with 16 bases in between. The length of the CDR3 is 16 residues. Primers: 60 Vbeta forward and 13 Jbeta reverse. TCRdb's copy holds only in-frame clones and misses some; the assay was immunoSEQ multiplex PCR. The sample holds almost 200,000 clones, 65% to 90% seen once. This chain joins TRBV7-9 and TRBJ2-3; D is possibly TRBD2 (5 bases). The receptor was isolated from a woman aged 50 to 65 in good health and CMV-seronegative. Sequenced sample: PBMCs. DNA of the CDR3: TGTGCCAGCAGCTTCAGATTACTAGGACGTACAGATACGCAGTATTTT. Protein sequence: CASSFRLLGRTDTQYF.